The rows below give T cell receptor beta chains drawn from one sample of a study of blood T cell repertoires in COVID-19. Sequencing used immunoSEQ multiplex PCR; TCRdb keeps in-frame clones, though not all of them. The sample records under 250,000 clones, around four fifths being singletons. Specimen: peripheral blood. The receptors stem from a woman aged 65 to 85 with active or convalescent COVID-19. The CDR3 runs from the conserved cysteine through the conserved F or W. The order of the fields is V gene, D gene, clone size, J gene, CDR3 protein, CDR3 DNA. D genes are given only for firm matches. Expanded clones get a size class; other rows say once, few or many, or leave the size out.

v_gene: TRBV28
d_gene: NA
abundance: NA
j_gene: TRBJ2-5
CDR3aa: CASQTGVWTQYF
CDR3nt: TGTGCCAGCCAGACAGGTGTGTGGACCCAGTACTTC

v_gene: TRBV27
d_gene: TRBD1
abundance: NA
j_gene: TRBJ1-2
CDR3aa: CASSLGAGGYYGYTF
CDR3nt: TGTGCCAGCAGTTTAGGGGCAGGGGGCTACTATGGCTACACCTTC

v_gene: TRBV11-2
d_gene: NA
abundance: NA
j_gene: TRBJ2-7
CDR3aa: CASSSRSPGRGVREQYF
CDR3nt: TGTGCCAGCAGTTCCCGATCCCCTGGCAGGGGAGTGAGGGAGCAGTACTTC

v_gene: TRBV2
d_gene: NA
abundance: NA
j_gene: TRBJ2-1
CDR3aa: CASSGSLAYNEQFF
CDR3nt: TGTGCCAGCAGTGGGTCCCTAGCTTACAATGAGCAGTTCTTC

v_gene: TRBV5-5
d_gene: NA
abundance: NA
j_gene: TRBJ2-7
CDR3aa: CASSLEFYEQYF
CDR3nt: TGTGCCAGCAGCCTAGAATTCTACGAGCAGTACTTC

v_gene: TRBV29-1
d_gene: TRBD2
abundance: NA
j_gene: TRBJ2-1
CDR3aa: CSVAKASGSYNEQFF
CDR3nt: TGCAGCGTTGCTAAGGCTAGCGGGAGTTACAATGAGCAGTTCTTC

v_gene: TRBV4-1
d_gene: NA
abundance: NA
j_gene: TRBJ1-1
CDR3aa: CASSQDREGTEAFF
CDR3nt: TGCGCCAGCAGCCAAGACAGGGAAGGCACTGAAGCTTTCTTT

v_gene: TRBV19
d_gene: TRBD2
abundance: NA
j_gene: TRBJ2-3
CDR3aa: CASSNSGSPGGDTQYF
CDR3nt: TGTGCCAGTAGTAATAGCGGGAGCCCCGGGGGAGATACGCAGTATTTT

v_gene: TRBV18
d_gene: NA
abundance: few
j_gene: TRBJ2-1
CDR3aa: CASSQLGGQSYNEQFF
CDR3nt: TGTGCCAGCTCACAGCTGGGGGGTCAATCCTACAATGAGCAGTTCTTC

v_gene: TRBV25-1
d_gene: NA
abundance: NA
j_gene: TRBJ1-1
CDR3aa: CASSVSHMAANTEAFF
CDR3nt: TGTGCCAGCAGTGTTTCCCATATGGCTGCGAACACTGAAGCTTTCTTT

v_gene: TRBV6-5
d_gene: TRBD1
abundance: NA
j_gene: TRBJ1-1
CDR3aa: CASTTGGAAEAFF
CDR3nt: TGTGCCAGCACTACAGGGGGCGCGGCTGAAGCTTTCTTT

v_gene: TRBV6-5
d_gene: NA
abundance: NA
j_gene: TRBJ1-3
CDR3aa: CASRGEADTIYF
CDR3nt: TGTGCCAGCAGGGGGGAGGCAGACACCATATATTTT

v_gene: TRBV2
d_gene: NA
abundance: NA
j_gene: TRBJ2-3
CDR3aa: CASSGGGAGTDTQYF
CDR3nt: TGTGCCAGCAGTGGAGGGGGGGCCGGAACAGATACGCAGTATTTT

v_gene: TRBV10-3
d_gene: TRBD2
abundance: few
j_gene: TRBJ2-2
CDR3aa: CAMRLAANTGELFF
CDR3nt: TGTGCCATGAGACTAGCGGCGAACACCGGGGAGCTGTTTTTT

v_gene: TRBV5-1
d_gene: NA
abundance: NA
j_gene: TRBJ1-3
CDR3aa: CASSLEVGPGNTIYF
CDR3nt: TGCGCCAGCAGCTTGGAAGTGGGGCCCGGAAACACCATATATTTT

v_gene: TRBV6-5
d_gene: NA
abundance: once
j_gene: TRBJ1-2
CDR3aa: CASSYPGTGLYGYTF
CDR3nt: TGTGCCAGCAGTTACCCGGGCACAGGGCTCTATGGCTACACCTTC